The clone carrying this T cell receptor beta chain was seen repeatedly, ten times or more. Its antigen is still unknown. Samples came from axillary lymph nodes draining the breast cancer. The data derive from a study of breast tumors, draining lymph nodes, adjacent tissues. TCRdb re-called the multiplex PCR reads with MiXCR, one entry per CDR3 protein. The top ten hold approximately 1% of the sample, which has roughly 260,000 distinct CDR3 sequences, more than 30% seen once. The CDR3 is made up of 15 amino acids. The germline CDR1 and CDR2 sequences are SQVTM and ANQGSEA. V lost 0 bases and J 3 bases, leaving 15 bases between the germline ends. Study-wide results and limits: The lymph node origin of tumor T cells was framed as consistent with a hypothesis, not demonstrated. Tumor and nontumor repertoires were significantly more similar in luminal-like than in basal-like breast cancer.

The chain is built from TRBV29-1 and TRBJ2-7; a weak D match, TRBD1 (7 bases). The sample comprised axillary lymph node tissue. This receptor was taken from a female donor with breast cancer. Some clones in this sample may be carry-over from other donors' samples. For the CDR3, the DNA is TGCAGCGTTGAAGAAGCCAGGGGGGTCAGCTACGAGCAGTACTTC. It yields the protein CSVEEARGVSYEQYF.